The clone carrying this T cell receptor beta chain was detected only once. Its antigen is still unknown. These data belong to a study of beta chain features in type 1 diabetes. Germline values: CDR1 SEHNR, CDR2 FQNEAQ (reference sequence). CDR3 length: 13 amino acids. V lost 1 base and J 3 bases, leaving 6 bases between the germline ends. Points from the study as a whole: Shortening that was moderate but significant affected the TCRB CDR3s of Type 1 diabetes patients in all four CD4+ subsets. TCRB repertoires of naive, central memory and Treg cells appeared more similar among patients than among healthy donors. Possibly, sequencing cDNA over-represented cells that had high TCR expression levels.

The sequenced template was cDNA made from the entire isolated RNA. Naive, central memory and regulatory T cell samples averaged around 3.5 million immunoSEQ reads each. TCRdb's table, derived via immunoSEQ multiplex PCR, lists solely in-frame clones and lacks some. Of 350,000 to 450,000 clones listed, 14% are singletons. The TCR originated in a young man in good health. V and J are TRBV7-9 and TRBJ1-2; D is perhaps TRBD1 (5 bases). The specimen sequenced was naive CD4+ T cells from blood. CDR3 sequence reads: CASSLVGHYGYTF. The DNA of the CDR3 is TGTGCCAGCAGCTTAGTGGGGCACTATGGCTACACCTTC. The full variable domain, completed using reference TRBV7-9 and TRBJ1-2, is DTGVSQNPRHKITKRGQNVTFRCDPISEHNRLYWYRQTLGQGPEFLTYFQNEAQLEKSRLLSDRFSAERPKGSFSTLEIQRTEQGDSAMYLCASSLVGHYGYTFGSGTRLTVV.